Each of the 4 T cell receptor beta chains below was sequenced from the same sample in a study of T cell changes during pregnancy in multiple sclerosis. This table comes from immunoSEQ multiplex PCR, and its TCRdb copy is limited to in-frame clones, with some not included. The sample has around 30,000 clones, roughly nine tenths seen once. The source material was CD4+ T cells from peripheral blood mononuclear cells, sampled in the second trimester of pregnancy. Receptors originate from a female donor with multiple sclerosis, enrolled in a pregnancy study.

The CDR3 region is CASKSAVRGNLMLEKLFF. In nucleotides, the CDR3 is TGTGCCAGCAAATCAGCGGTCAGGGGAAATCTTATGTTGGAAAAACTGTTTTTT. The rearrangement joins TRBV2 to TRBJ1-4; a weak D match, TRBD1 (6 bases). CDR3 length: 18 residues. V was clipped by 7 bases and J by 8 bases, with 29 bases between them. CDR1 and CDR2 from the germline V gene are SNHLY and FYNNEI.

V usage is TRBV9 and J usage is TRBJ2-1; TRBD1 agrees at 8 bases. Trimming took 3 bases from V and 3 from J; bases not matched to a gene: 5. The CDR3 covers 15 residues. Germline CDR1 is SGDLS and CDR2 is YYNGEE. CDR3 protein: CASSGGTGYYNEQFF. CDR3 in DNA: TGTGCCAGCAGCGGTGGGACAGGATACTACAATGAGCAGTTCTTC.

V is TRBV7-2 and J is TRBJ2-5; D not resolved. Germline V gene lookup returns CDR1 SGHTA and CDR2 FQGNSA. There are 14 residues in the CDR3. Between the trimmed V and J ends, which lost 1 base and 4 bases, there was a span of 10 bases. The CDR3 DNA follows: TGTGCCAGCAGCTTAGAGCGACTCACAGAGACCCAGTACTTC. This sequence encodes CASSLERLTETQYF.

The chain carries TRBV16 and TRBJ1-2; D is unresolved. CDR1 and CDR2 (germline): KGHSY, FQNENV. Deletions cut 4 bases from V and 4 bases from J, with 19 bases between. This CDR3 comprises 16 residues. Written as DNA, the CDR3 is TGTGCCAGCAGCCTCTCTCGAGGGCAGCCTTCCTATGGCTACACCTTC. Protein sequence: CASSLSRGQPSYGYTF.